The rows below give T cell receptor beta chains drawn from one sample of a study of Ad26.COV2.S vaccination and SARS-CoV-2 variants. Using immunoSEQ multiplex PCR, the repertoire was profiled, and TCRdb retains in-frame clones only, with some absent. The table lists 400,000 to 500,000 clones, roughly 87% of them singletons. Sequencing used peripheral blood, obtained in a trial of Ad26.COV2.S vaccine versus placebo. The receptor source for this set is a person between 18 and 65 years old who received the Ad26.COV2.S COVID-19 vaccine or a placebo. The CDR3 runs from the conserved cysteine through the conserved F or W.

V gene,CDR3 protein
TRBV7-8,CASRPGTGGYGYTF
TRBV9,CASSPRLWAGANVLTF
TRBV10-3,CAIMGIGRYEQYF
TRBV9,CASERGYTGELFF
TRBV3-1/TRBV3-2,CASSPTPSGAYNEQFF
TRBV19,CASSIGGGAHGYTF
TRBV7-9,CASSLSRGGSGDEQFF
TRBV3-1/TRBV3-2,CASSQVHGFGMGNEQFF
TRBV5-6,CASSWGNTIYF
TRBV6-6,CASRLSSGANVLTF
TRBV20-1,CSASSGPYNEQFF
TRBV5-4,CASSSGQGSNTIYF
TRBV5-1,CASSRDRVQETQYF
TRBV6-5,CASSPGQGPSPLHF
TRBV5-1,CASTPTSGGRGTGELFF
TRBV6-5,CASSYVAGANVLTF
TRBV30,CAWKMAGVGSPGANVLTF
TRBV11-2,CASSSLTSGKLYNEQFF